Listed below are T cell receptor beta chains from one sample, sequenced in a study of blood T cell repertoires in COVID-19. The protocol was immunoSEQ multiplex PCR, while the TCRdb copy is restricted to in-frame clones and leaves out a portion. The sample records 150,000 to 250,000 clones, around four fifths being singletons. Sequencing used PBMCs or T cells enriched from blood (not recorded which). These receptors were taken from a man aged 40-50 years who had recovered from COVID-19. The CDR3 runs from the conserved cysteine through the conserved F or W. D genes are given only for firm matches. The size field is filled for only some rows; it gives once, few, many or a size class.

CDR3 length: 15
D gene: TRBD2
clone size: NA
V gene: TRBV20-1
J gene: TRBJ2-4
CDR3 DNA: TGCAGTGCTAGTGGAGCGGGAGGGCGGGGGGACATTCAGTACTTC
CDR3 protein: CSASGAGGRGDIQYF

CDR3 length: 17
D gene: NA
clone size: NA
V gene: TRBV2
J gene: TRBJ1-2
CDR3 DNA: TGTGCCAGCAGTGATTATTATGGGGCACCCCAGTCCAATGGCTACACCTTC
CDR3 protein: CASSDYYGAPQSNGYTF

CDR3 length: 14
D gene: TRBD1
clone size: NA
V gene: TRBV3-1/TRBV3-2
J gene: TRBJ2-5
CDR3 DNA: TGTGCCAGCAGCCCCAGGGGGAGAGGAGAGACCCAGTACTTC
CDR3 protein: CASSPRGRGETQYF

CDR3 length: 13
D gene: NA
clone size: once
V gene: TRBV6-5
J gene: TRBJ2-4
CDR3 DNA: TGTGCCAGCAGTTACCAAGGGGGTGGCATTCAGTACTTC
CDR3 protein: CASSYQGGGIQYF

CDR3 length: 13
D gene: NA
clone size: NA
V gene: TRBV19
J gene: TRBJ2-2
CDR3 DNA: TGTGCCAGTAGTATAGCGAGCACCGGGGAGCTGTTTTTT
CDR3 protein: CASSIASTGELFF

CDR3 length: 16
D gene: TRBD1
clone size: NA
V gene: TRBV5-5
J gene: TRBJ2-2
CDR3 DNA: TGTGCCAGCAGCTCCTTAGGGGGCGCTTGGCCCGGGGAGCTGTTTTTT
CDR3 protein: CASSSLGGAWPGELFF

CDR3 length: 15
D gene: TRBD1
clone size: NA
V gene: TRBV5-1
J gene: TRBJ1-1
CDR3 DNA: TGCGCCAGCAGCTTGGGGGACAGGGTGGGCACTGAAGCTTTCTTT
CDR3 protein: CASSLGDRVGTEAFF

CDR3 length: 14
D gene: NA
clone size: NA
V gene: TRBV30
J gene: TRBJ2-3
CDR3 DNA: TGTGCCTGGAGTGTACTTATCGCCACAGATACGCAGTATTTT
CDR3 protein: CAWSVLIATDTQYF

CDR3 length: 14
D gene: TRBD1
clone size: NA
V gene: TRBV19
J gene: TRBJ1-1
CDR3 DNA: TGTGCCACAGGGACAGCAAAGGAGAACACTGAAGCTTTCTTT
CDR3 protein: CATGTAKENTEAFF

CDR3 length: 12
D gene: NA
clone size: once
V gene: TRBV28
J gene: TRBJ2-7
CDR3 DNA: TGTGCCAGCAGTCTTACGTCGGGCGAGCAGTACTTC
CDR3 protein: CASSLTSGEQYF

CDR3 length: 17
D gene: TRBD1
clone size: NA
V gene: TRBV6-2/TRBV6-3
J gene: TRBJ2-5
CDR3 DNA: TGTGCCAGCAGTTACGGACAACACAGGGGGCTACAAGAGACCCAGTACTTC
CDR3 protein: CASSYGQHRGLQETQYF

CDR3 length: 16
D gene: NA
clone size: NA
V gene: TRBV11-2
J gene: TRBJ1-6
CDR3 DNA: TGTGCCAGCAGCTTAGTCAGGGGTCCACGCGGTTCGCCCCTCCACTTT
CDR3 protein: CASSLVRGPRGSPLHF

CDR3 length: 16
D gene: TRBD2
clone size: NA
V gene: TRBV19
J gene: TRBJ2-1
CDR3 DNA: TGTGCCAGTAGGAAGGGACTAGTGTCGACCTACAATGAGCAGTTCTTC
CDR3 protein: CASRKGLVSTYNEQFF

CDR3 length: 16
D gene: TRBD1
clone size: NA
V gene: TRBV12-5
J gene: TRBJ2-5
CDR3 DNA: TGTGCTAGTGGTCTGAAGGACAGGGGGCGCGAAGAGACCCAGTACTTC
CDR3 protein: CASGLKDRGREETQYF

CDR3 length: 15
D gene: TRBD1
clone size: NA
V gene: TRBV7-9
J gene: TRBJ1-4
CDR3 DNA: TGTGCCAGCAGTAATCCGGGACAGGGGAATGAAAAACTGTTTTTT
CDR3 protein: CASSNPGQGNEKLFF

CDR3 length: 16
D gene: TRBD1
clone size: NA
V gene: TRBV6-5
J gene: TRBJ1-2
CDR3 DNA: TGTGCCAGCAGTTCAACTCCAGGGGGCCCCCCAGATGGCTACACCTTC
CDR3 protein: CASSSTPGGPPDGYTF

CDR3 length: 13
D gene: TRBD1
clone size: NA
V gene: TRBV7-2
J gene: TRBJ1-2
CDR3 DNA: TGTGCCGTCGGGGACAGCACACTCTATGGCTACACCTTC
CDR3 protein: CAVGDSTLYGYTF

CDR3 length: 17
D gene: TRBD2
clone size: NA
V gene: TRBV19
J gene: TRBJ2-7
CDR3 DNA: TGTGCCAGTAGCCCGGGACTAGCGGGAGGCCACTCCTACGAGCAGTACTTC
CDR3 protein: CASSPGLAGGHSYEQYF

CDR3 length: 13
D gene: NA
clone size: few
V gene: TRBV12-3/TRBV12-4
J gene: TRBJ1-2
CDR3 DNA: TGTGCCAGCAGTTTAGAAGGGGACTATGGCTACACCTTC
CDR3 protein: CASSLEGDYGYTF

CDR3 length: 19
D gene: TRBD2
clone size: NA
V gene: TRBV6-4
J gene: TRBJ2-1
CDR3 DNA: TGTGCCAGCAGTGACTCGTTTTACCCGGGACTAGCGGGATTTAATGAGCAGTTCTTC
CDR3 protein: CASSDSFYPGLAGFNEQFF

CDR3 length: 15
D gene: NA
clone size: NA
V gene: TRBV7-9
J gene: TRBJ2-3
CDR3 DNA: TGTGCCAGCAGCCGTAACTCCGGGTCGACAGATACGCAGTATTTT
CDR3 protein: CASSRNSGSTDTQYF

CDR3 length: 13
D gene: TRBD1
clone size: once
V gene: TRBV5-4
J gene: TRBJ1-2
CDR3 DNA: TGTGCCAGCAGCAACCAGGGGGGCTATGGCTACACCTTC
CDR3 protein: CASSNQGGYGYTF

CDR3 length: 13
D gene: NA
clone size: NA
V gene: TRBV5-1
J gene: TRBJ1-1
CDR3 DNA: TGCGCCAGCAGCCCGCCAGAACACACTGAAGCTTTCTTT
CDR3 protein: CASSPPEHTEAFF

CDR3 length: 16
D gene: NA
clone size: NA
V gene: TRBV15
J gene: TRBJ2-2
CDR3 DNA: TGTGCCACCAGCAGAGATCCTCAGAGGGCAGCCGGGGAGCTGTTTTTT
CDR3 protein: CATSRDPQRAAGELFF

CDR3 length: 15
D gene: NA
clone size: NA
V gene: TRBV7-9
J gene: TRBJ1-1
CDR3 DNA: TGTGCCAGCAGCCGGGGGGACTCAGCAAACACTGAAGCTTTCTTT
CDR3 protein: CASSRGDSANTEAFF

CDR3 length: 10
D gene: NA
clone size: NA
V gene: TRBV20-1
J gene: TRBJ1-1
CDR3 DNA: TGCAGTGCATATAACACTGAAGCTTTCTTT
CDR3 protein: CSAYNTEAFF

CDR3 length: 13
D gene: NA
clone size: NA
V gene: TRBV7-3
J gene: TRBJ1-1
CDR3 DNA: TGTGCCAGCAGCTTAATACAGTCAACTGAAGCTTTCTTT
CDR3 protein: CASSLIQSTEAFF

CDR3 length: 14
D gene: NA
clone size: NA
V gene: TRBV30
J gene: TRBJ2-1
CDR3 DNA: TGTGCCTCACTCAGGGCAGGAACTTACAATGAGCAGTTCTTC
CDR3 protein: CASLRAGTYNEQFF

CDR3 length: 17
D gene: TRBD1
clone size: NA
V gene: TRBV4-2
J gene: TRBJ1-5
CDR3 DNA: TGTGCCAGCAGCCAAGGGGCGGCGGGACAGGGGGGTCAGCCCCAGCATTTT
CDR3 protein: CASSQGAAGQGGQPQHF

CDR3 length: 15
D gene: TRBD1
clone size: NA
V gene: TRBV7-2
J gene: TRBJ1-1
CDR3 DNA: TGTGCCAGCAGCTGGGGGACAGGGATTGGCACTGAAGCTTTCTTT
CDR3 protein: CASSWGTGIGTEAFF

CDR3 length: 14
D gene: TRBD1
clone size: NA
V gene: TRBV19
J gene: TRBJ1-5
CDR3 DNA: TGTGCCAGTAGTATGGGACAGGGGGAGCAGCCCCAGCATTTT
CDR3 protein: CASSMGQGEQPQHF

CDR3 length: 16
D gene: NA
clone size: NA
V gene: TRBV19
J gene: TRBJ2-5
CDR3 DNA: TGTGCCAGTAGTGCTCGGGACACCATAGTCCAAGAGACCCAGTACTTC
CDR3 protein: CASSARDTIVQETQYF

CDR3 length: 15
D gene: NA
clone size: NA
V gene: TRBV25-1
J gene: TRBJ2-7
CDR3 DNA: TGTGCCAGCAGTGATGGAGGGGCCCATACCTACGAGCAGTACTTC
CDR3 protein: CASSDGGAHTYEQYF

CDR3 length: 15
D gene: TRBD1
clone size: NA
V gene: TRBV6-1
J gene: TRBJ1-4
CDR3 DNA: TGTGCCAGCAGTGAGAAACAGGGGCCGCGTGAAAAACTGTTTTTT
CDR3 protein: CASSEKQGPREKLFF

CDR3 length: 15
D gene: NA
clone size: NA
V gene: TRBV11-2
J gene: TRBJ1-1
CDR3 DNA: TGTGCCAGCAGCTTAGAGGGGGCGTGGTACACTGAAGCTTTCTTT
CDR3 protein: CASSLEGAWYTEAFF

CDR3 length: 15
D gene: NA
clone size: NA
V gene: TRBV5-4
J gene: TRBJ2-3
CDR3 DNA: TGTGCCAGCAGCTCCTACGGGATCCTCACAGATACGCAGTATTTT
CDR3 protein: CASSSYGILTDTQYF

CDR3 length: 17
D gene: TRBD2
clone size: NA
V gene: TRBV4-1
J gene: TRBJ2-1
CDR3 DNA: TGCGCCAGCAGCCCACCTCCCGGGACGGGGGGCTACAATGAGCAGTTCTTC
CDR3 protein: CASSPPPGTGGYNEQFF

CDR3 length: 15
D gene: NA
clone size: NA
V gene: TRBV7-9
J gene: TRBJ2-5
CDR3 DNA: TGTGCCAGCAGCTTAGGGGCGGGTCTTTCAGAGACCCAGTACTTC
CDR3 protein: CASSLGAGLSETQYF

CDR3 length: 18
D gene: NA
clone size: NA
V gene: TRBV28
J gene: TRBJ2-7
CDR3 DNA: TGTGCCAGCAGTTTAGGAGGAGCAGGGGACCTCAGAACCTACGAGCAGTACTTC
CDR3 protein: CASSLGGAGDLRTYEQYF

CDR3 length: 15
D gene: TRBD2
clone size: NA
V gene: TRBV4-1
J gene: TRBJ2-2
CDR3 DNA: TGCGCCAGCAGCCAAGTTTTAGCGGGGGTCGGGGAGCTGTTTTTT
CDR3 protein: CASSQVLAGVGELFF

CDR3 length: 18
D gene: NA
clone size: many
V gene: TRBV2
J gene: TRBJ2-3
CDR3 DNA: TGTGCCAGCAGTGACCCCCCCGGGGCGGGGTCCGACACAGATACGCAGTATTTT
CDR3 protein: CASSDPPGAGSDTDTQYF

CDR3 length: 14
D gene: NA
clone size: NA
V gene: TRBV11-2
J gene: TRBJ1-1
CDR3 DNA: TGTGCCAGCAGCTTAGATCCAGGCCGCTCGGCGGCTTTCTTT
CDR3 protein: CASSLDPGRSAAFF

CDR3 length: 15
D gene: TRBD2
clone size: NA
V gene: TRBV5-8
J gene: TRBJ2-1
CDR3 DNA: TGTGCCAGCAGCTCAGGAGCGGGAGCGCGCAATGAGCAGTTCTTC
CDR3 protein: CASSSGAGARNEQFF

CDR3 length: 16
D gene: TRBD2
clone size: NA
V gene: TRBV5-4
J gene: TRBJ2-5
CDR3 DNA: TGTGCCAGCAGCTTGGCAGGGACTAGCGAGGTGGAGACCCAGTACTTC
CDR3 protein: CASSLAGTSEVETQYF

CDR3 length: 16
D gene: TRBD2
clone size: NA
V gene: TRBV5-5
J gene: TRBJ2-1
CDR3 DNA: TGTGCCAGCAGCTTGGCTTGGACTAGCGGGAACAATGAGCAGTTCTTC
CDR3 protein: CASSLAWTSGNNEQFF

CDR3 length: 14
D gene: NA
clone size: NA
V gene: TRBV27
J gene: TRBJ2-7
CDR3 DNA: TGTGCCAGCAGTTTTACGGGGGGCGCCCACGAGCAGTACTTC
CDR3 protein: CASSFTGGAHEQYF

CDR3 length: 16
D gene: NA
clone size: NA
V gene: TRBV11-2
J gene: TRBJ2-7
CDR3 DNA: TGTGCCAGCAGCTTACGCGGAAGGGACACCATCTACGAGCAGTACTTC
CDR3 protein: CASSLRGRDTIYEQYF

CDR3 length: 14
D gene: NA
clone size: NA
V gene: TRBV29-1
J gene: TRBJ1-1
CDR3 DNA: TGCAGCGTCCACAGGCAGACTGCGAACACTGAAGCTTTCTTT
CDR3 protein: CSVHRQTANTEAFF

CDR3 length: 13
D gene: NA
clone size: NA
V gene: TRBV7-9
J gene: TRBJ2-4
CDR3 DNA: TGTGCCAGCAGCTCCCCTGTCAAAAACATTCAGTACTTC
CDR3 protein: CASSSPVKNIQYF

CDR3 length: 13
D gene: TRBD1
clone size: NA
V gene: TRBV6-5
J gene: TRBJ1-1
CDR3 DNA: TGTGCCAGCAGCCCCCCGGGACAGACTGAAGCTTTCTTT
CDR3 protein: CASSPPGQTEAFF

CDR3 length: 13
D gene: NA
clone size: NA
V gene: TRBV9
J gene: TRBJ1-1
CDR3 DNA: TGTGCCAGCAGCCCGCATTTCAGGGACACGGCTTTCTTT
CDR3 protein: CASSPHFRDTAFF

CDR3 length: 15
D gene: NA
clone size: NA
V gene: TRBV6-2/TRBV6-3
J gene: TRBJ2-5
CDR3 DNA: TGTGCCAGCAGTTCCCCCGGGTCCCTTGATGGGACCCAGTACTTC
CDR3 protein: CASSSPGSLDGTQYF